The clone carrying this TCR beta chain showed up just a few times. V trimming: 1 base; J trimming: 10 bases; junction bases outside the gene matches: 10. The length of the CDR3 is 16 residues. The germline V gene encodes CDR1 SNHLY and CDR2 FYNNEI. These data are taken from a study of cytomegalovirus exposure and HLA in healthy donors. The PCR contained 60 Vbeta and 13 Jbeta primers. TCRdb's table, derived via immunoSEQ multiplex PCR, lists solely in-frame clones and lacks some. Here the sample spans approximately 280,000 clones, about 90% being singletons. The chain joins TRBV2 to TRBJ1-6; 7 nucleotides line up with TRBD1. The receptor's source is a woman younger than 30 in good health and CMV-seronegative. The sequencing sample was made of PBMCs. The DNA of the CDR3 is TGTGCCAGCAGTGAAGGGACAGGTCCCTTTGGGTCACCCCTCCACTTT. Residues: CASSEGTGPFGSPLHF.